The next 24 T cell receptor beta chains were all read from a single sample in a study of T cell repertoires in cytomegalovirus infection. TCRdb redid the calling of the reads with MiXCR, one entry per CDR3 protein. Of approximately 990,000 distinct CDR3 sequences in the sample, around 30% were seen once. What these receptors recognize is not known. Sequencing used cultured CD8+ T cells from PBMCs, obtained from culture after CMV antigen stimulation. The source of these receptors is a human donor in good health (CMV status not recorded). Some clones in this sample may be carry-over from other donors' samples.

This clonotype was seen a few times. J is TRBJ1-5 and V is TRBV12-3 or TRBV12-4, with D possibly TRBD1 on 5 matching bases. The V gene lost 3 bases and the J gene lost 2 bases, with 8 bases spanning the gap. This CDR3 is built from 14 residues. DNA of the CDR3: TGTGCCAGCAGTTTCAGGGCGGGCAATCAGCCCCAGCATTTT. Amino acid sequence: CASSFRAGNQPQHF.

The rearrangement links TRBV24-1 to TRBJ2-3, with TRBD2 matching 8 bases. The junction had 6 bases not matched to a gene; V was cut back by 4 bases and J by 1 base. This CDR3 is 16 amino acids long. Germline CDR1 and CDR2: KGHDR and SFDVKD. In nucleotides, the CDR3 is TGTGCCACCAGTGAAAAGCGGGGGTATGGCACAGATACGCAGTATTTT. It is translated as CATSEKRGYGTDTQYF.

The rearrangement links TRBV6-1 to TRBJ1-4; 10 positions match TRBD1. CDR1 and CDR2 (germline): MNHNS, SASEGT. With 6 bases clipped from V and 1 base from J, the junction kept 8 bases outside the gene matches. The CDR3 length is 17 residues. The CDR3 spells CASSPGDRGITNEKLFF. The CDR3 DNA reads as TGTGCCAGCAGCCCGGGGGACAGGGGAATAACTAATGAAAAACTGTTTTTT.

The chain links TRBV6-1 to TRBJ1-2; D unresolved. Per the germline V gene, CDR1 is MNHNS and CDR2 is SASEGT. This CDR3 contains 9 residues. Trimming cost V 7 bases and J 6 bases, with 3 bases left between them. CDR3 nucleotide sequence: TGTGCCAGCAATAATGGCTACACCTTC. Protein product: CASNNGYTF.

This clonotype was seen many times. The chain links TRBV7-8 to TRBJ2-7; a possible D gene is TRBD1 (6 bases). V lost 7 bases and J 3 bases, leaving 16 bases between the germline ends. The germline gives CDR1 SGHVS, CDR2 FQNEAQ. The CDR3 has 14 residues. Here the CDR3 DNA reads TGTGCCAGCAACCAGAGGGGGATAATCTACGAGCAGTACTTC. Translated: CASNQRGIIYEQYF.

This clonotype was counted once. V gene TRBV4-1 combines with J gene TRBJ1-1; D gene uncertain. V lost 0 bases and J 1 base, leaving 9 bases between the germline ends. Germline CDR1 MGHRA, CDR2 YSYEKL. The CDR3 is made up of 15 amino acids. CDR3 protein: CASSQDATGNTEAFF. The CDR3 DNA reads TGCGCCAGCAGCCAAGATGCGACCGGGAACACTGAAGCTTTCTTT.

V gene TRBV5-5 combines with J gene TRBJ2-7; 8 bases match TRBD2. Germline V gene data show CDR1 as SGHKS and CDR2 as YYEKEE (reference sequence). After removal of 4 bases from V and 6 bases from J, the junction contained 12 bases not matched to a gene. The CDR3 loop spans 15 amino acids. In DNA form, the CDR3 reads TGTGCCAGCAGCCCCTGGCGGGGGGCAGGTCCCGAGCAGTACTTC. Its translation is CASSPWRGAGPEQYF.

The chain joins TRBV27 to TRBJ2-1; the D gene is possibly TRBD2 (6 bases). Germline loops: CDR1 MNHEY, CDR2 SMNVEV (reference sequence). The CDR3 spans 16 residues. V lost 2 bases and J lost 0, with 11 bases in between. Here the CDR3 reads CASSLGGRSSYNEQFF. CDR3 DNA: TGTGCCAGCAGTTTAGGGGGGAGAAGCTCCTACAATGAGCAGTTCTTC.

This clonotype came up a few times. The rearrangement links TRBV7-9 to TRBJ1-2, with a weak D call TRBD1 (6 bases). V lost 7 bases and J lost 6, with 15 bases in between. From germline, CDR1 is SEHNR and CDR2 FQNEAQ (reference sequence). CDR3 length: 13 amino acids. The DNA for the CDR3 is TGTGCCAGCATCGCACAGGGATCCCATGGCTACACCTTC. Amino acid sequence: CASIAQGSHGYTF.

The rearrangement joins TRBV6-5 to TRBJ2-1; D gene ambiguous. Per germline, CDR1 MNHEY and CDR2 SVGAGI. This CDR3 spans 15 amino acids. Trimming cost V 5 bases and J 4 bases, with 15 bases left between them. CDR3 loop: CASSPTHNPYNEQFF. CDR3 coding DNA: TGTGCCAGCAGTCCGACCCACAACCCGTACAATGAGCAGTTCTTC.

A word on this clonotype: A much bigger clone sits one base away, suggesting this may be a read error. J is TRBJ2-1 and V is TRBV7-2; TRBD2 might be the D (6 bases). CDR1 and CDR2 from the germline V gene are SGHTA and FQGNSA. Trimming left V 5 bases short and J 10 bases short, with 24 bases between. CDR3 length: 16 residues. CDR3 in amino acids: CASSPGLARGWGEQFF. DNA of the CDR3: TGTGCCAGCAGCCCCGGGTTGGCGCGGGGTTGGGGGGAGCAGTTCTTC.

This chain uses TRBV6-5 with TRBJ2-6; D is unresolved. The CDR3 runs 15 residues. V lost 2 bases, J lost 4 bases, and 9 bases lay in between. Germline CDR1 is MNHEY and CDR2 is SVGAGI. The CDR3 sequence is CASSYEEDGANVLTF. CDR3 DNA: TGTGCCAGCAGTTACGAGGAAGACGGGGCCAACGTCCTGACTTTC.

The J gene is TRBJ1-1, the V gene TRBV28, with 7 bases fitting TRBD1. This CDR3 is built from 11 residues. Germline V gives CDR1 MDHEN, CDR2 SYDVKM. After removal of 6 bases from V and 11 bases from J, the junction contained 6 bases not matched to a gene. CDR3 DNA: TGTGCCAGCAGCACAGGGGAGGGGGCTTTCTTT. It is translated as CASSTGEGAFF.

This CDR3 is CASSLGEKAGARADTQYF. The CDR3 coding sequence is TGTGCCAGCAGCTTAGGGGAAAAAGCGGGGGCGCGCGCAGATACGCAGTATTTT. The chain uses TRBV7-6 and TRBJ2-3, with 8 bases identical to TRBD2. V shed 1 base and J 4 bases; nucleotides not matched to a gene: 13. Germline lookup yields CDR1 SGHVS and CDR2 FNYEAQ. This CDR3 is built from 18 residues.

Details on this clonotype: At one of its ends the junction is not consistent with the germline gene, which may arise from a read error. The chain couples TRBV7-3 to TRBJ1-1; weak D call: TRBD1 (5 bases). Germline V gene lookup returns CDR1 SGHTA and CDR2 FQGTGA. The CDR3 extends over 18 amino acids. This CDR3 reads CANSLTAGRNRPDTEAFF. CDR3 in DNA: TGTGCCAACAGCTTAACGGCGGGACGGAATAGACCGGACACTGAAGCTTTCTTT.

This clonotype was picked up a small number of times. V and J are TRBV12-3 or TRBV12-4 and TRBJ2-3, with D perhaps TRBD1 (7 bases). Trimming took 3 bases from V and 1 from J, leaving 11 bases between them. This CDR3 spans 15 amino acids. In nucleotides, the CDR3 is TGTGCCAGCAGTTTTACCAGGGGGGGCACAGATACGCAGTATTTT. It specifies CASSFTRGGTDTQYF.

The V gene is TRBV5-8, the J gene TRBJ1-2; perhaps TRBD1 as D (5 bases). The length of the CDR3 is 18 residues. Germline CDR1 reads SGHTS; CDR2 reads YDEGEE. V was trimmed by 4 bases and J by 5 bases, leaving 27 bases between them. As DNA, the CDR3 is TGTGCCAGCAGCCCCGCCTCGACCGAAGGGGCCCCCCATTATGGCTACACCTTC. Its translation: CASSPASTEGAPHYGYTF.

The chain joins TRBV6-1 to TRBJ1-4, with D possibly being TRBD1 (6 bases). Germline V gene sequence: CDR1 MNHNS, CDR2 SASEGT. This CDR3 comprises 14 residues. V was cut by 5 bases and J by 13 bases, with 20 bases left in between. The CDR3 reads CASSHGLGAYRLFF. The CDR3 DNA is TGTGCCAGCAGTCACGGATTGGGGGCCTATAGACTGTTTTTT.

The rearrangement joins TRBV29-1 to TRBJ1-2; D is uncertain. V lost 1 base and J 4 bases, leaving 19 bases between the germline ends. This CDR3 is built from 16 residues. The germline CDR1 and CDR2 sequences are SQVTM and ANQGSEA. Written as DNA, the CDR3 is TGCAGCGTTGAAGCCGGGAGGGAGGACGGTAGCTATGGCTACACCTTC. Protein sequence: CSVEAGREDGSYGYTF.

This clonotype has at least ten counts. The J gene is TRBJ1-1, the V gene TRBV7-9; maybe TRBD1 (6 bases). Between the trimmed V and J ends, which lost 2 bases and 1 base, there was a span of 11 bases. This CDR3 spans 15 amino acids. Germline loops: CDR1 SEHNR, CDR2 FQNEAQ (reference sequence). This CDR3 is CASSLPGHENTEAFF. CDR3 bases: TGTGCCAGCAGCTTACCGGGACACGAGAACACTGAAGCTTTCTTT.

This clonotype was detected only a few times. The chain joins TRBV6-1 to TRBJ2-1; D might be TRBD1 (6 bases). Germline lookup yields CDR1 MNHNS and CDR2 SASEGT. The CDR3 totals 14 residues. The V gene lost 8 bases and the J gene lost 2 bases, with 13 bases spanning the gap. CDR3 sequence: CASGGQGTYNEQFF. The CDR3 coding sequence is TGTGCCAGCGGTGGGCAGGGGACCTACAATGAGCAGTTCTTC.

As regards this clonotype: It may be a read error: a sequence one base away is much more abundant. The chain recombines TRBV7-2 with TRBJ1-1; maybe TRBD1 (6 bases). The germline CDR1 and CDR2 sequences are SGHTA and FQGNSA. This CDR3 comprises 15 residues. The CDR3 DNA sequence: TGTGCCAGCAGCCCCAAGGACAGTATGAACGCTGAAGCTTTCTTT. It codes for CASSPKDSMNAEAFF.

This chain connects TRBV6-1 to TRBJ2-3; D might be TRBD2 (5 bases). This CDR3 is built from 20 residues. Trimming pared 0 bases from V and 7 bases from J, leaving 29 bases between. The V gene's germline CDR1 is MNHNS and CDR2 SASEGT. The DNA of the CDR3 is TGTGCCAGCAGTGAAGCGCGTGGGTCCGGACTGTCAACTGCGTGGTATACGCAGTATTTT. Translated, it gives CASSEARGSGLSTAWYTQYF.

This clonotype occurred many times. This rearrangement joins TRBV6-1 to TRBJ1-1; no definite D call. Germline loops: CDR1 MNHNS, CDR2 SASEGT. The V end lost 8 bases, the J end lost 6 bases, and 22 bases lay between the germline ends. The CDR3 is made up of 15 amino acids. Here the CDR3 reads CASGIEATLGAEAFF. In nucleotides, the CDR3 is TGTGCCAGCGGCATCGAGGCGACCCTCGGGGCTGAAGCTTTCTTT.